The 12 T cell receptor beta chains given below trace back to one sample, sequenced in a study of blood T cell repertoires in COVID-19. Profiling relied on immunoSEQ multiplex PCR, and the TCRdb table lists in-frame clones only, not all of them. The sample carries roughly 130,000 clones, roughly 84% recorded once. Source material: PBMCs or T cells enriched from blood (not recorded which). All receptors derive from a woman aged 25-40 years who had recovered from COVID-19.

This clone was seen more than once but under ten times. V gene TRBV30 combines with J gene TRBJ2-3; 10 bases map to TRBD2. There are 15 residues in the CDR3. Germline CDR1 is GTSNPN and CDR2 is SVGIG (reference sequence). The V gene end was trimmed by 0 bases and the J gene end by 6 bases; junction bases not matched to a gene: 6. The CDR3 DNA reads as TGTGCCTGGAGTGTACAGGGACTAGCGACTGATACGCAGTATTTT. It yields the protein CAWSVQGLATDTQYF.

This chain joins TRBV15 and TRBJ1-5, with D possibly being TRBD1 (5 bases). Germline lookup yields CDR1 LNHNV and CDR2 YYDKDF (reference sequence). The V gene lost 0 bases and the J gene lost 7 bases, with 13 bases spanning the gap. The CDR3 loop spans 15 amino acids. The CDR3 reads CATSRDGASGQPQHF. The CDR3 nucleotides read TGTGCCACCAGCAGAGATGGGGCATCAGGCCAGCCCCAGCATTTT.

This clone was seen a few times. The chain carries TRBV7-9 and TRBJ2-3; 14 bases line up with TRBD2. With 5 bases clipped from V and 1 base from J, the junction kept 5 bases outside the gene matches. This CDR3 is 17 amino acids long. Germline V gene sequence: CDR1 SEHNR, CDR2 FQNEAQ (reference sequence). CDR3: CASSPGLAGARTDTQYF. The CDR3 bases are TGTGCCAGCAGCCCGGGACTAGCGGGGGCCCGCACAGATACGCAGTATTTT.

The genes are TRBV19 and TRBJ1-6; 8 bases match TRBD1. The V and J ends lost 6 bases and 7 bases, in that order; junction bases with no gene match: 8. This CDR3 is built from 15 residues. Germline V gene data show CDR1 as LNHDA and CDR2 as SQIVND (reference sequence). The CDR3 coding sequence is TGTGCCAGTAGCTCGACAGGGGTGAGCAATTCACCCCTCCACTTT. Translated: CASSSTGVSNSPLHF.

DNA for the CDR3: TGTGCCAGCTCACCCGGACAGGGGTGGCAGCCCCAGCATTTT. As protein: CASSPGQGWQPQHF. The chain combines TRBV18 with TRBJ1-5; 9 bases match TRBD1. J gave up 7 bases and V 3 bases, and 4 bases lay outside the gene matches. The germline CDR1 and CDR2 sequences are KGHSH and LQKENI. This CDR3 has 14 residues. Full variable domain (remainder filled in from reference TRBV18 and TRBJ1-5): NAGVMQNPRHLVRRRGQEARLRCSPMKGHSHVYWYRQLPEEGLKFMVYLQKENIIDESGMPKERFSAEFPKEGPSILRIQQVVRGDSAAYFCASSPGQGWQPQHFGDGTRLSIL.

V and J are TRBV16 and TRBJ2-7; 8 positions match TRBD1. Germline V gene lookup returns CDR1 KGHSY and CDR2 FQNENV. V lost 1 base to trimming and J lost 2 bases; unmatched junction nucleotides: 10. This CDR3 is built from 17 residues. The CDR3: CASSQFRGQGGPYEQYF. CDR3 DNA: TGTGCCAGCAGCCAATTCCGCGGACAGGGAGGTCCCTACGAGCAGTACTTC. The entire variable domain, with the rest obtained from reference TRBV16 and TRBJ2-7, is as follows: GEEVAQTPKHLVRGEGQKAKLYCAPIKGHSYVFWYQQVLKNEFKFLISFQNENVFDETGMPKERFSAKCLPNSPCSLEIQATKLEDSAVYFCASSQFRGQGGPYEQYFGPGTRLTVT.

The gene calls are TRBV28 and TRBJ2-1; 9 bases are shared with TRBD2. The CDR3 totals 16 residues. V lost 5 bases, J lost 5 bases, and 10 bases stayed unmatched. CDR1 and CDR2 (germline): MDHEN, SYDVKM. CDR3 region: CASSNVGLAGNNEQFF. CDR3 nucleotide sequence: TGTGCCAGCAGTAACGTGGGGCTAGCGGGAAACAATGAGCAGTTCTTC.

The J gene is TRBJ1-4, the V gene TRBV5-8; a weak D match, TRBD1 (5 bases). Trimming shortened V by 7 bases and J by 2 bases, and 18 bases separated the two germline ends. The CDR3 is 16 residues long. Germline V CDR1 and CDR2: SGHTS, YDEGEE. DNA for the CDR3: TGTGCCAGCGGCAGGGTAGTGGGTATTACTAATGAAAAACTGTTTTTT. This gives the protein CASGRVVGITNEKLFF.

The V and J genes are TRBV24-1 and TRBJ2-5; 11 bases are shared with TRBD1. Losses at the gene ends were 3 bases for V and 5 bases for J; bases not matched to a gene: 13. The germline gives CDR1 KGHDR, CDR2 SFDVKD. The CDR3 is 18 amino acids. CDR3: CATSDPRWTGGNMETQYF. In DNA form, the CDR3 reads TGTGCCACCAGTGATCCCCGTTGGACAGGGGGCAATATGGAGACCCAGTACTTC.

The chain is built from TRBV19 and TRBJ1-5; 9 bases align to TRBD1. The CDR3 runs to 16 residues. Germline CDR1 reads LNHDA; CDR2 reads SQIVND (reference sequence). V lost 0 bases to trimming and J lost 6 bases; unmatched junction nucleotides: 6. DNA of the CDR3: TGTGCCAGTAGTATAGAGACAGGGGGTGCCGGTCAGCCCCAGCATTTT. Residues: CASSIETGGAGQPQHF.

The rearrangement joins TRBV18 to TRBJ1-4; D is ambiguous. The germline V and J ends were trimmed by 3 bases and 5 bases, with 16 bases remaining between them. The CDR3 has 16 residues. CDR1 KGHSH and CDR2 LQKENI come from the germline V gene. The CDR3 loop is CASSPVWGVENEKLFF. CDR3 nucleotide sequence: TGTGCCAGCTCACCCGTCTGGGGAGTGGAGAATGAAAAACTGTTTTTT.

The chain combines TRBV10-3 with TRBJ2-7; a weak D match, TRBD2 (6 bases). With 4 bases removed from V and 3 bases from J, the gap between germline ends came to 10 bases. The CDR3 is 13 residues long. Germline V CDR1 and CDR2: ENHRY, SYGVKD. The CDR3 DNA reads as TGTGCCATCAGTGGCGGGGTCGGCTACGAGCAGTACTTC. It yields the protein CAISGGVGYEQYF.